These 26 T cell receptor beta chains share one sample of origin, sequenced in a study of shared clonotypes between healthy human individuals. The repertoire was sequenced with immunoSEQ multiplex PCR; TCRdb's copy has only in-frame clones and lacks some. The table shows about 2 million clones, with around 95% occurring only once. The sequenced sample consisted of naive CD4+ T cells sorted from blood. Noted subset: CD45RA+ positively selected. The receptors were gathered from a man aged 18 to 30 in good health.

V usage is TRBV10-3 and J usage is TRBJ1-3, with 10 bases lining up with TRBD1. The CDR3 is made up of 15 amino acids. J lost 2 bases, V lost 6 bases, and 4 bases had no gene match. In germline, CDR1 is ENHRY, CDR2 SYGVKD. CDR3 DNA sequence: TGTGCCATCAGCCTCGGGACAGGGGCTGGAAACACCATATATTTT. Protein product: CAISLGTGAGNTIYF.

This chain links TRBV6-6 with TRBJ1-4; D is unresolved. V was trimmed by 6 bases and J by 10 bases, leaving 12 bases between them. CDR1 and CDR2 (germline): MNHNY, SVGAGI (reference sequence). CDR3 length equals 12 residues. The CDR3 protein is CASSEFAGKLFF. The CDR3 DNA reads as TGTGCCAGCAGCGAATTTGCGGGAAAACTGTTTTTT.

With regard to this clone: Other DNA sequences within the sample encode an identical CDR3. CDR3 in amino acids: CASSPASGEQYF. The CDR3 coding sequence is TGTGCCAGCTCACCCGCCTCCGGGGAGCAGTACTTC. The gene calls are TRBV18 and TRBJ2-7; D is unresolved. Trimming stripped 3 bases from V and 7 bases from J, with 10 bases between. The CDR3 spans 12 residues. CDR1 and CDR2 (germline): KGHSH, LQKENI.

The V and J genes are TRBV30 and TRBJ1-2; 9 positions match TRBD1. Losses at the gene ends were 1 base for V and 7 bases for J; bases not matched to a gene: 10. Germline loops: CDR1 GTSNPN, CDR2 SVGIG (reference sequence). There are 15 residues in the CDR3. The CDR3 region is CAWSAQQGAVGGYTF. CDR3 nucleotides: TGTGCCTGGAGTGCTCAACAGGGGGCAGTCGGTGGCTACACCTTC.

This chain links TRBV29-1 with TRBJ1-2, with D perhaps matching TRBD1 (6 bases). The CDR3 runs to 14 residues. Trimming stripped 6 bases from V and 3 bases from J, with 17 bases between. The germline V gene has CDR1 SQVTM and CDR2 ANQGSEA. CDR3 sequence: CSVGRTGIDYGYTF. The DNA of the CDR3 is TGCAGCGTCGGACGAACAGGGATTGACTATGGCTACACCTTC.

A remark on this clone: Other nucleotide sequences in the sample specify the same CDR3. The chain combines TRBV9 with TRBJ2-3; TRBD2 matches 9 bases. Trimming removed 0 bases from V and 4 bases from J; junction bases left unmatched: 3. Germline CDR1 SGDLS, CDR2 YYNGEE. This CDR3 comprises 15 residues. The DNA for the CDR3 is TGTGCCAGCAGCGTAGAGGGCGGGAGGGCAGATACGCAGTATTTT. Its protein product is CASSVEGGRADTQYF.

This sequence joins TRBV4-1 and TRBJ1-2; D is unclear. This CDR3 is built from 14 residues. CDR1 MGHRA and CDR2 YSYEKL come from the germline V gene. Trimming removed 2 bases from V and 4 bases from J, with 11 bases in between. The CDR3 coding sequence is TGCGCCAGCAGCCAAATCGGACGGGTCTATGGCTACACCTTC. This translates into CASSQIGRVYGYTF.

This chain links TRBV10-1 with TRBJ2-3, with TRBD1 as a possible D gene (5 bases). The CDR3 sequence is 13 residues long. V shed 8 bases and J shed 8 bases, with 17 bases lying between them. Germline-derived CDR1 and CDR2 are WNHNN and SYGVQD (reference sequence). The chain's CDR3 is CASSVTRQGTQYF. The CDR3 nucleotides are TGCGCCAGCTCAGTTACACGCCAGGGTACGCAGTATTTT.

The chain combines TRBV2 with TRBJ2-1; possibly TRBD2 for D (5 bases). Germline CDR1 is SNHLY and CDR2 is FYNNEI. This CDR3 has 14 residues. V lost 8 bases and J 0 bases, leaving 11 bases between the germline ends. DNA for the CDR3: TGTGCCAGCGAAAGGGAGTCCTCCTACAATGAGCAGTTCTTC. Amino acids: CASERESSYNEQFF.

The chain carries TRBV7-9 and TRBJ2-1; the D gene could be TRBD1 or TRBD2 (6 bases each). The CDR3 is 18 amino acids. The germline V gene has CDR1 SEHNR and CDR2 FQNEAQ (reference sequence). Trimming removed 2 bases from V and 6 bases from J, with 23 bases in between. CDR3 sequence: CASSLRGADPSNSNEQFF. The CDR3 nucleotides are TGTGCCAGCAGCTTAAGGGGGGCTGATCCTAGTAATAGCAATGAGCAGTTCTTC.

The J gene is TRBJ2-1, the V gene TRBV5-4; 7 bases fit TRBD1. Germline loops: CDR1 SGHNT, CDR2 YYREEE (reference sequence). The ends lost 4 bases at V and 0 bases at J; junction bases unmatched: 4. The CDR3 has 15 residues. The CDR3 nucleotides are TGTGCCAGCAGCCAGCCAGGGGGCTCCTACAATGAGCAGTTCTTC. It yields the protein CASSQPGGSYNEQFF.

J is TRBJ2-7 and V is TRBV28; 9 positions match TRBD1. This CDR3 region has 16 residues. V shed 5 bases and J 7 bases; nucleotides not matched to a gene: 15. Germline CDR1 and CDR2: MDHEN and SYDVKM. This CDR3 is CASSNIPGQGPGEQYF. DNA for the CDR3: TGTGCCAGCAGTAACATTCCGGGACAGGGCCCGGGGGAGCAGTACTTC.

This chain links TRBV6-1 with TRBJ1-2, with 9 bases aligning to TRBD1. This CDR3 is built from 15 residues. The trim removed 3 bases at V and 4 bases at J, leaving 6 bases unmatched. From germline, CDR1 is MNHNS and CDR2 SASEGT. The CDR3 DNA sequence: TGTGCCAGCAGTGATCCCGGGACAGGGACCTATGGCTACACCTTC. This translates into CASSDPGTGTYGYTF.

The chain combines TRBV11-2 with TRBJ2-7; D gene uncertain. The CDR3 is made up of 12 amino acids. V was trimmed by 6 bases and J by 6 bases, leaving 12 bases between them. Germline V CDR1 and CDR2: SGHAT, FQNNGV. CDR3 sequence: CASRPPLGEQYF. For the CDR3, the DNA is TGTGCCAGCAGACCGCCCTTGGGCGAGCAGTACTTC.

The rearrangement joins TRBV5-4 to TRBJ2-3, with 8 bases fitting TRBD2. CDR1 is SGHNT, CDR2 YYREEE, per germline (reference sequence). Trimming removed 0 bases from V and 3 bases from J; junction bases left unmatched: 12. The CDR3 contains 18 residues. DNA for the CDR3: TGTGCCAGCAGCTTGGCCGTAGGGGCGGGGGGCGGTACAGATACGCAGTATTTT. This translates into CASSLAVGAGGGTDTQYF. The entire variable domain, with the rest obtained from reference TRBV5-4 and TRBJ2-3, is as follows: ETGVTQSPTHLIKTRGQQVTLRCSSQSGHNTVSWYQQALGQGPQFIFQYYREEENGRGNFPPRFSGLQFPNYSSELNVNALELDDSALYLCASSLAVGAGGGTDTQYFGPGTRLTVL.

This chain links TRBV7-9 with TRBJ2-5; 9 bases are shared with TRBD1. CDR3 size: 15 residues. J gave up 5 bases and V 1 base, and 5 bases lay outside the gene matches. Germline CDR1 is SEHNR and CDR2 is FQNEAQ (reference sequence). CDR3 loop: CASSLEGGTGETQYF. In DNA form, the CDR3 reads TGTGCCAGCAGCTTAGAGGGAGGGACAGGGGAGACCCAGTACTTC.

In regard to this clone: The same CDR3 arises from other DNA sequences in this sample as well. The chain couples TRBV6-4 to TRBJ2-3, with D uncertain. There are 15 residues in the CDR3. CDR1 and CDR2 (germline): MRHNA, SNTAGT. V lost 0 bases and J lost 0, with 7 bases in between. Written as DNA, the CDR3 is TGTGCCAGCAGTGACTCGGCAGGAAGCACAGATACGCAGTATTTT. This encodes CASSDSAGSTDTQYF.

Points on this clone: This sample also contains other DNA sequences that code for the same CDR3. In DNA, the CDR3 is TGTGCCAGCAGCGTGGCGGATCAAGAGACCCAGTACTTC. Residues: CASSVADQETQYF. The V call is TRBV9, the J call TRBJ2-5; D ambiguous. This CDR3 is 13 amino acids long. Germline V gene data show CDR1 as SGDLS and CDR2 as YYNGEE. V dropped 2 bases and J dropped 2 bases, with 7 bases sitting between them.

The gene calls are TRBV27 and TRBJ2-3, with 10 positions matching TRBD2. V shed 6 bases, J shed 2 bases, and the junction held 5 bases outside the gene matches. CDR1 MNHEY and CDR2 SMNVEV come from the germline V gene (reference sequence). The CDR3 runs to 15 residues. Here the CDR3 DNA reads TGTGCCAGCAGCTTAGCGGGAGGTTCCACAGATACGCAGTATTTT. It translates to CASSLAGGSTDTQYF.

This chain uses TRBV4-1 with TRBJ2-7; 10 bases map to TRBD1. V lost 6 bases, J lost 2 bases, and 13 bases stayed unmatched. Germline-derived CDR1 and CDR2 are MGHRA and YSYEKL. CDR3 length: 17 amino acids. CDR3 nucleotide sequence: TGCGCCAGCAGTCCCCGGGACAGGGGCGCCCTAACCTACGAGCAGTACTTC. Translation gives CASSPRDRGALTYEQYF.

The chain is built from TRBV18 and TRBJ2-5, with D unclear. V was clipped by 0 bases and J by 1 base, with 9 bases between them. CDR3 length: 15 residues. CDR1 and CDR2 (germline): KGHSH, LQKENI. CDR3 loop: CASSPPVRTQETQYF. In DNA form, the CDR3 reads TGTGCCAGCTCACCACCCGTGCGGACCCAAGAGACCCAGTACTTC.

This chain connects TRBV5-1 to TRBJ2-2; D is ambiguous. Trimming took off 4 bases at V and 4 bases at J, with 11 bases between the two ends. Germline loops: CDR1 SGHRS, CDR2 YFSETQ. CDR3 size: 14 residues. The CDR3 sequence is CASSPRPGTGELFF. As DNA, the CDR3 is TGCGCCAGCAGCCCCCGCCCGGGCACCGGGGAGCTGTTTTTT.

This rearrangement joins TRBV5-1 to TRBJ2-1; D is ambiguous. This CDR3 region has 17 residues. The ends were cut back, 0 bases at V and 1 base at J, with 14 bases in the middle. Germline CDR1 reads SGHRS; CDR2 reads YFSETQ. CDR3: CASSLGGGYGSYNEQFF. As DNA, the CDR3 is TGCGCCAGCAGCTTGGGTGGTGGGTATGGGTCCTACAATGAGCAGTTCTTC.

The J gene is TRBJ1-5, the V gene TRBV9; possible D gene TRBD1, 5 bases. From germline, CDR1 is SGDLS and CDR2 YYNGEE. This CDR3 spans 14 amino acids. Trimming stripped 4 bases from V and 7 bases from J, with 15 bases between. The DNA of the CDR3 is TGTGCCAGCAGCCCTAGACAGCATGGGCAGCCCCAGCATTTT. It yields the protein CASSPRQHGQPQHF.

This clone was recorded once. The gene calls are TRBV18 and TRBJ2-4; TRBD2 aligns across 10 bases. V was pared by 3 bases and J by 7 bases, with 6 bases of the junction left unmatched. The length of the CDR3 is 15 residues. Germline CDR1 is KGHSH and CDR2 is LQKENI. The CDR3 region has the DNA TGTGCCAGCTCACCCCTCCTAGCGGGAGATAACATTCAGTACTTC. Its translation is CASSPLLAGDNIQYF.

V usage is TRBV15 and J usage is TRBJ1-6, with TRBD1 identical over 8 bases. J lost 8 bases, V lost 3 bases, and 3 bases had no gene match. The germline gives CDR1 LNHNV, CDR2 YYDKDF (reference sequence). This CDR3 spans 14 amino acids. CDR3 bases: TGTGCCACCAGCAGGGGACAGGATTATTCACCCCTCCACTTT. Amino acid sequence: CATSRGQDYSPLHF.